The present entry profiles one T cell receptor (beta chain) with its context. Its cognate antigen is unknown. The PCR contained 60 Vbeta and 13 Jbeta primers. TCRdb keeps only in-frame clones here, not all; method: immunoSEQ multiplex PCR. The profile shows about 140,000 clones, roughly three quarters of them singletons. The data derive from a study of cytomegalovirus exposure and HLA in healthy donors. CDR1 SEHNR and CDR2 FQNEAQ come from the germline V gene (reference sequence). Deletions cut 6 bases from V and 7 bases from J, with 10 bases between. The CDR3 runs 13 residues. The study, taken as a whole, reports: Equally common other TCR beta chains were less clonally expanded than HLA-associated ones, a later analysis found. Presence/absence analyses rested on an assumption that sequencing depth was roughly uniform across donors. Listed as cytomegalovirus-associated were roughly 180 TCR beta chains.

Sequences were obtained from PBMCs. This clonotype originated in a male donor in good health and CMV-seronegative. The chain joins TRBV7-9 to TRBJ1-6, with no clear D. The CDR3 spells CASRWRANSPLHF. Here the CDR3 DNA reads TGTGCCAGCAGGTGGCGGGCAAATTCACCCCTCCACTTT. The complete variable domain, with remaining parts taken from reference TRBV7-9 and TRBJ1-6, reads DTGVSQNPRHKITKRGQNVTFRCDPISEHNRLYWYRQTLGQGPEFLTYFQNEAQLEKSRLLSDRFSAERPKGSFSTLEIQRTEQGDSAMYLCASRWRANSPLHFGNGTRLTVT.